The 24 T cell receptor beta chains presented below share a single source sample, sequenced in a study of T cell responses to AZD1222 COVID-19 vaccine. Assay: immunoSEQ multiplex PCR; the TCRdb copy retains only in-frame clones and omits some. The table lists about 150,000 clones, more than 85% of them singletons. The specimen comprised peripheral blood, sampled 28 days after the second AZD1222 dose. The origin of the receptors is an adult who received the AZD1222 COVID-19 vaccine.

The rearrangement joins TRBV6-5 to TRBJ2-1; possibly TRBD1 or TRBD2 for D (6 bases each). The ends were cut back, 3 bases at V and 7 bases at J, with 13 bases in the middle. Germline values: CDR1 MNHEY, CDR2 SVGAGI. CDR3 length equals 14 residues. CDR3: CASSYSGGLNEQFF. The CDR3 nucleotides read TGTGCCAGCAGTTATAGTGGGGGGCTAAATGAGCAGTTCTTC.

This chain joins TRBV3-1 (or the pseudogene TRBV3-2) and TRBJ1-5, with D unclear. The CDR3 is 13 residues long. V was trimmed by 3 bases and J by 7 bases, leaving 10 bases between them. Germline values: CDR1 LGHDT, CDR2 YNNKEL (reference sequence). The CDR3 is CASSQFLEQPQHF. The CDR3 region has the DNA TGTGCCAGCAGCCAGTTTCTTGAACAGCCCCAGCATTTT.

The chain combines TRBV4-3 with TRBJ2-5, with 8 bases that match TRBD2. Germline trimming cut 1 base from V and 5 bases from J; bases unmatched to any gene: 12. Germline loops: CDR1 LGHNA, CDR2 YSLEER. The length of the CDR3 is 17 residues. This CDR3 is CASSQVGREDPSETQYF. Here the CDR3 DNA reads TGCGCCAGCAGCCAAGTAGGGCGGGAGGACCCCTCGGAGACCCAGTACTTC.

The chain joins TRBV5-1 to TRBJ2-3, with 12 bases matching TRBD2. Germline assignment: CDR1 SGHRS and CDR2 YFSETQ. V lost 4 bases and J lost 5; bases outside the gene matches: 8. The CDR3 has 16 residues. CDR3 DNA: TGCGCCAGCAGCACGGGAGGGGGACTAGCGGGAGATACGCAGTATTTT. This encodes CASSTGGGLAGDTQYF.

This rearrangement joins TRBV5-4 to TRBJ2-5, with TRBD2 identical over 13 bases. The CDR3 spans 19 residues. Germline-derived CDR1 and CDR2 are SGHNT and YYREEE (reference sequence). After removal of 2 bases from V and 1 base from J, the junction contained 11 bases not matched to a gene. DNA of the CDR3: TGTGCCAGCAGCTTTTTTGGACTAGCGGGAGAATTATCCCAAGAGACCCAGTACTTC. It codes for CASSFFGLAGELSQETQYF.

The genes are TRBV30 and TRBJ2-7, with TRBD2 matching over 7 bases. The CDR3 loop spans 14 amino acids. Germline CDR1 GTSNPN, CDR2 SVGIG (reference sequence). The junction had 6 bases not matched to a gene; V was cut back by 3 bases and J by 1 base. The CDR3, as DNA: TGTGCCTGGAGGGCGGGAGTTAGGTCCTACGAGCAGTACTTC. Its translation: CAWRAGVRSYEQYF.

V usage is TRBV6-2 or TRBV6-3 and J usage is TRBJ2-5; the D gene is possibly TRBD1 (7 bases). Germline lookup yields CDR1 MNHEY and CDR2 SVGEGT. V was trimmed by 6 bases and J by 5 bases, leaving 16 bases between them. The CDR3 has 14 residues. The CDR3 loop reads CASSHPGGQETQYF. As DNA, the CDR3 is TGTGCCAGCAGCCACCCCGGGGGACAGGAGACCCAGTACTTC.

The chain recombines TRBV6-2 or TRBV6-3 with TRBJ2-7; 8 nucleotides line up with TRBD2. J was trimmed by 2 bases and V by 5 bases; bases with no gene match: 8. The CDR3 is 15 residues long. Germline V CDR1 and CDR2: MNHEY, SVGEGT. CDR3 coding DNA: TGTGCCAGCAGTACAACCGGCGGGAGGACCTACGAGCAGTACTTC. Translating it yields CASSTTGGRTYEQYF.

The chain links TRBV19 to TRBJ2-2; 9 positions agree with TRBD2. Per the germline V gene, CDR1 is LNHDA and CDR2 is SQIVND (reference sequence). The CDR3 has 16 residues. V shed 1 base, J shed 4 bases, and the junction held 4 bases outside the gene matches. The CDR3 loop reads CASSIVGGRATGELFF. The CDR3 nucleotides are TGTGCCAGTAGTATAGTTGGCGGGAGGGCCACCGGGGAGCTGTTTTTT.

V and J are TRBV30 and TRBJ1-5; 9 bases are shared with TRBD1. V gave up 0 bases and J gave up 5 bases; unmatched junction bases: 5. The germline CDR1 and CDR2 sequences are GTSNPN and SVGIG (reference sequence). The CDR3 extends over 15 amino acids. The CDR3 DNA follows: TGTGCCTGGAGTGTATTAGGGACAGGGCATCAGCCCCAGCATTTT. Encoded protein: CAWSVLGTGHQPQHF. Based on the CDR3 plus reference TRBV30 and TRBJ1-5, the full variable domain is SQTIHQWPATLVQPVGSPLSLECTVEGTSNPNLYWYRQAAGRGLQLLFYSVGIGQISSEVPQNLSASRPQDRQFILSSKKLLLSDSGFYLCAWSVLGTGHQPQHFGDGTRLSIL.

The gene calls are TRBV15 and TRBJ2-7, with 13 nucleotides matching TRBD2. The CDR3 consists of 15 residues. Germline V gene lookup returns CDR1 LNHNV and CDR2 YYDKDF (reference sequence). The ends lost 5 bases at V and 6 bases at J; junction bases unmatched: 7. The CDR3 DNA reads TGTGCCACCAGCCTAGGACTAGCGGGAGACCCCGAGCAGTACTTC. Its protein is CATSLGLAGDPEQYF.

V and J are TRBV29-1 and TRBJ2-5; D is ambiguous. This CDR3 contains 13 residues. Germline assignment: CDR1 SQVTM and CDR2 ANQGSEA. The V end lost 4 bases, the J end lost 4 bases, and 13 bases lay between the germline ends. CDR3 bases: TGCAGCGTTGGGGCCAGCGTAGGAGAGACCCAGTACTTC. This encodes CSVGASVGETQYF.

The CDR3 loop is CASSGGTDGDEQFF. In DNA form, the CDR3 reads TGCGCCAGCAGCGGAGGGACAGACGGGGATGAGCAGTTCTTC. This sequence joins TRBV5-1 and TRBJ2-1, with D maybe TRBD1 (7 bases). Germline loops: CDR1 SGHRS, CDR2 YFSETQ. There are 14 residues in the CDR3. V shed 4 bases and J shed 8 bases, with 16 bases lying between them.

The chain joins TRBV18 to TRBJ2-7, with D tentatively TRBD1 (6 bases). The V end lost 5 bases, the J end lost 2 bases, and 16 bases lay between the germline ends. CDR1 and CDR2 from the germline V gene are KGHSH and LQKENI. The CDR3 is 15 amino acids. CDR3 bases: TGTGCCAGCTCAATAACAAGGACAGACCCCTACGAGCAGTACTTC. It encodes CASSITRTDPYEQYF.

The gene calls are TRBV27 and TRBJ1-1; D perhaps matches TRBD1 (6 bases). The CDR3 has 18 residues. V lost 0 bases, J lost 5 bases, and 22 bases lay in between. In germline, CDR1 is MNHEY, CDR2 SMNVEV (reference sequence). The CDR3, as DNA: TGTGCCAGCAGTTTATCACAGGGCGCGGTGGTCCTCGGGACTGAAGCTTTCTTT. Translating it yields CASSLSQGAVVLGTEAFF.

This chain connects TRBV6-5 to TRBJ1-6, with D perhaps matching TRBD1 (5 bases). This CDR3 is built from 14 residues. Germline lookup yields CDR1 MNHEY and CDR2 SVGAGI. Trimming took 7 bases from V and 4 from J, leaving 11 bases between them. The DNA of the CDR3 is TGTGCCAGCATCAGGGTACCGTATAATTCACCCCTCCACTTT. Translated, it gives CASIRVPYNSPLHF.

CDR3 in amino acids: CASSPRVGGAGNQPQHF. For the CDR3, the DNA is TGTGCCAGCAGCCCGCGGGTTGGGGGGGCAGGTAATCAGCCCCAGCATTTT. The chain employs TRBV5-7 and TRBJ1-5; a weak D match, TRBD1 (6 bases). TRBV5-7 is identified as an open reading frame with a role that is uncertain. V lost 4 bases and J lost 4, with 21 bases in between. The CDR3 is 17 residues long.

The gene calls are TRBV11-2 and TRBJ2-5, with a tentative D call TRBD1 (5 bases). Germline CDR1 is SGHAT and CDR2 is FQNNGV. The V and J ends lost 0 bases and 7 bases respectively, with 9 bases between them. This CDR3 has 13 residues. In nucleotides, the CDR3 is TGTGCCAGCAGCTTAGACAGGGTCGCGACCCAGTACTTC. Translated: CASSLDRVATQYF.

This sequence joins TRBV15 and TRBJ1-2, with 7 bases fitting TRBD1. CDR1 LNHNV and CDR2 YYDKDF come from the germline V gene (reference sequence). This CDR3 comprises 14 residues. With V trimmed by 6 bases and J by 4 bases, 8 bases remained unmatched. CDR3: CATRLTGAPYGYTF. The CDR3 DNA is TGTGCCACCAGGCTCACAGGGGCCCCCTATGGCTACACCTTC.

The rearrangement uses TRBV24-1 and TRBJ1-1, with 7 bases matching TRBD1. Germline loops: CDR1 KGHDR, CDR2 SFDVKD. J was trimmed by 4 bases and V by 5 bases; bases with no gene match: 15. The CDR3 spans 17 residues. CDR3 nucleotide sequence: TGTGCCACCAGTGCCCGACAGGGAACAAAGGGAAGCACTGAAGCTTTCTTT. It translates to CATSARQGTKGSTEAFF.

The chain employs TRBV7-9 and TRBJ2-3, with no clear D. Trimming pared 5 bases from V and 0 bases from J, leaving 3 bases between. The CDR3 consists of 12 residues. Germline values: CDR1 SEHNR, CDR2 FQNEAQ (reference sequence). DNA of the CDR3: TGTGCCAGCAGCCCCAGCACAGATACGCAGTATTTT. It encodes CASSPSTDTQYF.

The chain carries TRBV4-1 and TRBJ1-4; 8 bases line up with TRBD1. The CDR3 is 17 residues long. With V trimmed by 3 bases and J by 11 bases, 17 bases remained unmatched. Germline loops: CDR1 MGHRA, CDR2 YSYEKL. CDR3: CASSHGPRQGTLRKLFF. In DNA, the CDR3 is TGCGCCAGCAGCCACGGACCCCGACAGGGGACTTTGCGTAAACTGTTTTTT.

The V and J genes are TRBV27 and TRBJ2-5, with TRBD2 as a possible D gene (5 bases). The ends were cut back, 4 bases at V and 9 bases at J, with 18 bases in the middle. Germline-derived CDR1 and CDR2 are MNHEY and SMNVEV (reference sequence). The CDR3 runs 14 residues. The CDR3 bases are TGTGCCAGCAGTTCCCTGCCCCCCACGAGGGCCCAGTACTTC. Protein: CASSSLPPTRAQYF.

This chain uses TRBV5-1 with TRBJ2-7, with a weak D call TRBD2 (6 bases). V was clipped by 4 bases and J by 2 bases, with 22 bases between them. CDR1 and CDR2 from the germline V gene are SGHRS and YFSETQ. This CDR3 has 17 residues. This chain's CDR3 is CASSPGSSGPEAYEQYF. The CDR3 DNA is TGCGCCAGCAGCCCCGGTAGTAGCGGACCCGAAGCCTACGAGCAGTACTTC.